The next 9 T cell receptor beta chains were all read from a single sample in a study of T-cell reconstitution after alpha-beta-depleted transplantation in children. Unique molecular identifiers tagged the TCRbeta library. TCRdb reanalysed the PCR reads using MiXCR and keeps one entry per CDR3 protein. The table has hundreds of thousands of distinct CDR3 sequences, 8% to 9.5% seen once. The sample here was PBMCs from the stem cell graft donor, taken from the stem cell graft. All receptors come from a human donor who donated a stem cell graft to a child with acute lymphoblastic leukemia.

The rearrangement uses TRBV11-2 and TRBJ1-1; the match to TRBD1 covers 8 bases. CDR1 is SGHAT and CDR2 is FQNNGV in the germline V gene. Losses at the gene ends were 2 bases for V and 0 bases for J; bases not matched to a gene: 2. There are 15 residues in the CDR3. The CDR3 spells CASSLRTGMNTEAFF. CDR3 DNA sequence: TGTGCCAGCAGCTTACGGACAGGGATGAACACTGAAGCTTTCTTT.

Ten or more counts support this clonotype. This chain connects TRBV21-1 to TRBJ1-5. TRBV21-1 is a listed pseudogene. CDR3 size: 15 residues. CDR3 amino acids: CASSKCQAFNQPQHF. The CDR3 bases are TGTGCCAGCAGCAAATGCCAGGCCTTCAATCAGCCCCAGCATTTT.

The CDR3 spells CASSPFPDRAETQYF. The DNA of the CDR3 is TGTGCCAGCTCACCATTCCCGGACAGGGCAGAGACCCAGTACTTC. The chain carries TRBV18 and TRBJ2-5, with TRBD1 identical over 8 bases. Germline V lookup: CDR1 KGHSH, CDR2 LQKENI. The ends lost 2 bases at V and 4 bases at J; junction bases unmatched: 6. The CDR3 totals 15 residues.

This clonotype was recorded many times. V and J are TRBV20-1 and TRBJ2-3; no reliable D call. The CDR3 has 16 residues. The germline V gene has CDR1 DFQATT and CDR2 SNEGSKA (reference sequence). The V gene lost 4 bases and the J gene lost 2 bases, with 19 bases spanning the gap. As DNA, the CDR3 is TGCAGTGCTAAACCCCCAGGAATATCAATCACAGATACGCAGTATTTT. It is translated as CSAKPPGISITDTQYF.

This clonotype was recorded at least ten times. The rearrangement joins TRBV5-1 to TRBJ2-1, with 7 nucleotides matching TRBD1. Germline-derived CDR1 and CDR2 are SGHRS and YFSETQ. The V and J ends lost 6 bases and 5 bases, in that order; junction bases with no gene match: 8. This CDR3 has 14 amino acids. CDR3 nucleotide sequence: TGCGCCAGCACCGCAACGGGACAGAACAATGAGCAGTTCTTC. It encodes CASTATGQNNEQFF.

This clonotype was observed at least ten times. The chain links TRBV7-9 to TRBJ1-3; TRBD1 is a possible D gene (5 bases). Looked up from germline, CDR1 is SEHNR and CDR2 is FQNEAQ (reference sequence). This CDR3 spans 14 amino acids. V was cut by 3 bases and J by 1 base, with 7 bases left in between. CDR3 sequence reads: CASSFGTSGNTIYF. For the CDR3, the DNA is TGTGCCAGCAGCTTCGGGACTTCTGGAAACACCATATATTTT. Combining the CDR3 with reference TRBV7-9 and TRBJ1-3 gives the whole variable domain DTGVSQNPRHKITKRGQNVTFRCDPISEHNRLYWYRQTLGQGPEFLTYFQNEAQLEKSRLLSDRFSAERPKGSFSTLEIQRTEQGDSAMYLCASSFGTSGNTIYFGEGSWLTVV.

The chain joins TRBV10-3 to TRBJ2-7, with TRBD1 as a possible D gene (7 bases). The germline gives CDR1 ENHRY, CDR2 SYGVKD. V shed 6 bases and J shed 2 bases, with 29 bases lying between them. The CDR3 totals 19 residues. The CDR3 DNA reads TGTGCCATCAGCCGACTAATTGTAAGGAGGGGGCCGGCCACCTACGAGCAGTACTTC. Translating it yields CAISRLIVRRGPATYEQYF.

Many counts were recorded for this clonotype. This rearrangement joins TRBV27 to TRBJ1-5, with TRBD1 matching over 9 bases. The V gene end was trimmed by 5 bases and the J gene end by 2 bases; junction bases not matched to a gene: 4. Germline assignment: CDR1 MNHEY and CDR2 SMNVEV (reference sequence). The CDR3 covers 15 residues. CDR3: CASSPRDRGNQPQHF. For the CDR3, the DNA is TGTGCCAGCAGTCCCCGGGACAGGGGCAATCAGCCCCAGCATTTT.

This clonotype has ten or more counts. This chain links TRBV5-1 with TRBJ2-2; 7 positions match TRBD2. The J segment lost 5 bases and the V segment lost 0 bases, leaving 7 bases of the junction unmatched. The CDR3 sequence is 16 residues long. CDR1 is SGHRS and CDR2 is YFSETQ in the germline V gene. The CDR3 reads CASSLVGGSQTGELFF. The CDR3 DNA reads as TGCGCCAGCAGCTTGGTTGGCGGGAGCCAGACCGGGGAGCTGTTTTTT.